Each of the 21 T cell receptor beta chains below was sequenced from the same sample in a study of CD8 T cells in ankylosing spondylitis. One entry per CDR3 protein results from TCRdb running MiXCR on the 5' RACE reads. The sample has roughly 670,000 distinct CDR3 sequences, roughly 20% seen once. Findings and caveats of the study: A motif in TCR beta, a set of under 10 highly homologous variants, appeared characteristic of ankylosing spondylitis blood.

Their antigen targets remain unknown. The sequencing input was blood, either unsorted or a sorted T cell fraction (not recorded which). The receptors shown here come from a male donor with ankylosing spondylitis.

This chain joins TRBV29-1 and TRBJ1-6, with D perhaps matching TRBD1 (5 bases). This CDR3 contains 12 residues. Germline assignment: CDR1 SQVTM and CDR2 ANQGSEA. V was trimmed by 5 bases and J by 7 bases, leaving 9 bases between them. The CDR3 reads CSVSDRNSPLHF. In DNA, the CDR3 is TGCAGCGTTAGTGACAGAAATTCACCCCTCCACTTT.

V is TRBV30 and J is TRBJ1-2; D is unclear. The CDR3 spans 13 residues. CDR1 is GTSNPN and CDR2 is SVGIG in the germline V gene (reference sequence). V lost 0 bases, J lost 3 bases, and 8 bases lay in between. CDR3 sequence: CAWSVIRDYGYTF. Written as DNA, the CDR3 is TGTGCCTGGAGTGTAATCAGAGACTATGGCTACACCTTC.

CDR3 nucleotide sequence: TGCAGTGCTAGTCCCGGGACAGGGGCTTCTGAAGCTTTCTTT. Translation gives CSASPGTGASEAFF. The chain employs TRBV20-1 and TRBJ1-1, with TRBD1 identical over 10 bases. Losses at the gene ends were 3 bases for V and 6 bases for J; bases not matched to a gene: 7. The CDR3 is made up of 14 amino acids. Germline V lookup: CDR1 DFQATT, CDR2 SNEGSKA (reference sequence).

In DNA form, the CDR3 reads TGTGCCAGCAGCTCAACTAGCGGGGGTGAGCTGGATACGCAGTATTTT. This codes for CASSSTSGGELDTQYF. The J gene is TRBJ2-3, the V gene TRBV27; 11 nucleotides match TRBD2. The CDR3 runs 16 residues. In germline, CDR1 is MNHEY, CDR2 SMNVEV (reference sequence). The V segment lost 6 bases and the J segment 6 bases; nucleotides outside the gene matches: 11.

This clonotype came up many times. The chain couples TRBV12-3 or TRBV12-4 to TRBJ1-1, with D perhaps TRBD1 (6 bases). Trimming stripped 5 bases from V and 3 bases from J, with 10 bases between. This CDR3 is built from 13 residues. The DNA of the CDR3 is TGTGCCAGCAGTCTGAACAGGGACACTGAAGCTTTCTTT. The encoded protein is CASSLNRDTEAFF.

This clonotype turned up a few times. The CDR3 nucleotides are TGTGCCAGCAGCAAGCAGGGGGCGGACTATGGCTACACCTTC. Its protein is CASSKQGADYGYTF. This chain uses TRBV7-9 with TRBJ1-2; 8 bases fit TRBD1. Trimming at V came to 5 bases and at J to 3 bases, leaving 5 bases not matched to a gene. The CDR3 length is 14 residues. Looked up from germline, CDR1 is SEHNR and CDR2 is FQNEAQ (reference sequence).

The CDR3 DNA reads as TGTGCCAGCAGCGTGGCAGTTGGCGAGACCCAGTACTTC. Protein: CASSVAVGETQYF. The chain has TRBV7-3 and TRBJ2-5; D unclear. CDR3 length: 13 amino acids. Trimming pared 5 bases from V and 5 bases from J, leaving 12 bases between. Germline loops: CDR1 SGHTA, CDR2 FQGTGA.

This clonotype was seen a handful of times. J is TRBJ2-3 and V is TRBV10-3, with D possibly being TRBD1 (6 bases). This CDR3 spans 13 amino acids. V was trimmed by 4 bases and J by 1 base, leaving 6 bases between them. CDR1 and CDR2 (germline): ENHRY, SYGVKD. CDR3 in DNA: TGTGCCATCAGTGCAGGGGGCACAGATACGCAGTATTTT. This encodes CAISAGGTDTQYF.

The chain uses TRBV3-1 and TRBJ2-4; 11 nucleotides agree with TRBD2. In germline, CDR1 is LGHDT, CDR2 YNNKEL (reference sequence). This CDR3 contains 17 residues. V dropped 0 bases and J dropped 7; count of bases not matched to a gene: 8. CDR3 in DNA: TGTGCCAGCAGCCAAGATCTTTTATTAGCGGGGGGGAACATTCAGTACTTC. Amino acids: CASSQDLLLAGGNIQYF. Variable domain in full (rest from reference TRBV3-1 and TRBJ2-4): DTAVSQTPKYLVTQMGNDKSIKCEQNLGHDTMYWYKQDSKKFLKIMFSYNNKELIINETVPNRFSPKSPDKAHLNLHINSLELGDSAVYFCASSQDLLLAGGNIQYFGAGTRLSVL.

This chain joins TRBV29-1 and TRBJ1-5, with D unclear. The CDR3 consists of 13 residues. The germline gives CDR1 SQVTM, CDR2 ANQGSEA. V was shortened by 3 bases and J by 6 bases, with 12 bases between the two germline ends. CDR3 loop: CSVEYKVGQPQHF. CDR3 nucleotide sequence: TGCAGCGTTGAGTATAAAGTAGGTCAGCCCCAGCATTTT.

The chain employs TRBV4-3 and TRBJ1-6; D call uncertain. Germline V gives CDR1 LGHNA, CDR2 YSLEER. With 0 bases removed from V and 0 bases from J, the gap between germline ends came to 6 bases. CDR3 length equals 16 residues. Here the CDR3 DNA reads TGCGCCAGCAGCCAAGATTGGAGCTCCTATAATTCACCCCTCCACTTT. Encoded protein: CASSQDWSSYNSPLHF.

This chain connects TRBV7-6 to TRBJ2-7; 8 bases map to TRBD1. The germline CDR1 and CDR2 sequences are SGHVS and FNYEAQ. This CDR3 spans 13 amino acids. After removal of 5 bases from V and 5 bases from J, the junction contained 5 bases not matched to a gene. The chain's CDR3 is CASSVGRGHEQYF. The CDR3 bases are TGTGCCAGCAGCGTGGGCAGGGGGCACGAGCAGTACTTC. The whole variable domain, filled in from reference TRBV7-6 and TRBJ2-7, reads GAGVSQSPRYKVTKRGQDVALRCDPISGHVSLYWYRQALGQGPEFLTYFNYEAQQDKSGLPNDRFSAERPEGSISTLTIQRTEQRDSAMYRCASSVGRGHEQYFGPGTRLTVT.

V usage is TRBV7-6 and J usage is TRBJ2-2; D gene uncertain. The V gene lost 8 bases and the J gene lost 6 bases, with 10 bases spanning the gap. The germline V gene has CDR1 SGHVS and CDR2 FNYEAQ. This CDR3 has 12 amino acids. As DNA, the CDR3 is TGTGCCAGCTTCGTCGTCCCCGGGGAGCTGTTTTTT. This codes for CASFVVPGELFF. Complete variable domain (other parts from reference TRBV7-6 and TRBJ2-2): GAGVSQSPRYKVTKRGQDVALRCDPISGHVSLYWYRQALGQGPEFLTYFNYEAQQDKSGLPNDRFSAERPEGSISTLTIQRTEQRDSAMYRCASFVVPGELFFGEGSRLTVL.

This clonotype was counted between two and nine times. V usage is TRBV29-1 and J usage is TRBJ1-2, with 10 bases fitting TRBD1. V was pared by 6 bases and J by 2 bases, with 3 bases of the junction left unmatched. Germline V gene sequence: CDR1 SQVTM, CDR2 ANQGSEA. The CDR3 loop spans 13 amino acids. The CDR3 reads CSVEGQGNYGYTF. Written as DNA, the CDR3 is TGCAGCGTCGAGGGACAGGGGAACTATGGCTACACCTTC.

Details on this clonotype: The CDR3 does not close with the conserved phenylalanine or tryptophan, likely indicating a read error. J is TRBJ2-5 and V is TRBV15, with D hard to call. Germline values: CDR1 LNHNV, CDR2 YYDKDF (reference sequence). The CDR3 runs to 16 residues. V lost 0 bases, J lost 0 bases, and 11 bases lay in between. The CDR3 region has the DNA TGTGCCACCAGCAGAGATCTATTTAGTAACCAAGAGACCCAGTACCTC. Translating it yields CATSRDLFSNQETQYL.

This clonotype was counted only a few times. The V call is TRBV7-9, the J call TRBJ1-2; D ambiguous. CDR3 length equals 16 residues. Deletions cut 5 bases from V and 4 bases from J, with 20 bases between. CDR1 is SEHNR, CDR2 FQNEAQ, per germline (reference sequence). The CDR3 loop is CASSVDLQIPFYGYTF. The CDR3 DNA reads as TGTGCCAGCAGCGTAGACCTACAGATTCCCTTCTATGGCTACACCTTC.

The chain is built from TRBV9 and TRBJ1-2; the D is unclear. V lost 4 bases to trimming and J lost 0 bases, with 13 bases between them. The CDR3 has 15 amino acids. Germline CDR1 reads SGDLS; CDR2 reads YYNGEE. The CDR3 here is CASSPYSATNYGYTF. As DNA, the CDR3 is TGTGCCAGCAGCCCCTACAGCGCTACTAACTATGGCTACACCTTC.

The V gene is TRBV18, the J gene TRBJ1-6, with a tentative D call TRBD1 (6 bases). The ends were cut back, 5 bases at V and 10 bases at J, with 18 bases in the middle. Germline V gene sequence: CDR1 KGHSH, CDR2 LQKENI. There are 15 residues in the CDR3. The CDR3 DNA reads TGTGCCAGCTCAAGTTCGTCAGGGGCAAAATCACCCCTCCACTTT. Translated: CASSSSSGAKSPLHF. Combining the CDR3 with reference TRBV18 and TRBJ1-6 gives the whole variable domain NAGVMQNPRHLVRRRGQEARLRCSPMKGHSHVYWYRQLPEEGLKFMVYLQKENIIDESGMPKERFSAEFPKEGPSILRIQQVVRGDSAAYFCASSSSSGAKSPLHFGNGTRLTVT.

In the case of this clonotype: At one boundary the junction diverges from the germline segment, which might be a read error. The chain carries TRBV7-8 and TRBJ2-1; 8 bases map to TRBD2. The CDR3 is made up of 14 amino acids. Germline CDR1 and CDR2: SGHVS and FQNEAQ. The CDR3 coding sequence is TGTGCCAGCAGCTCCTCGGGGGGGTACACTGAGCAGTTCTTC. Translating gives CASSSSGGYTEQFF.

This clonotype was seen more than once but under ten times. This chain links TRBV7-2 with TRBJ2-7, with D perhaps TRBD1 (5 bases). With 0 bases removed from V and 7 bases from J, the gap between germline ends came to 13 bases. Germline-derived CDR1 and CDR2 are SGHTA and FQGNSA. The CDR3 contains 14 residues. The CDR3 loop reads CASSLAGPLWEQYF. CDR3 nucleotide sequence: TGTGCCAGCAGCTTAGCGGGGCCCCTCTGGGAGCAGTACTTC.

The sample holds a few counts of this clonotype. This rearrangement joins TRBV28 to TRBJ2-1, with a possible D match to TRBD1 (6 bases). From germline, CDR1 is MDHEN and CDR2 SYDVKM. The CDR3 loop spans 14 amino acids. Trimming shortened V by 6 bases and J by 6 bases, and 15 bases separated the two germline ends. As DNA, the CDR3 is TGTGCCAGCAGGGACAGTGGGTTGATCAATGAGCAGTTCTTC. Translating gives CASRDSGLINEQFF. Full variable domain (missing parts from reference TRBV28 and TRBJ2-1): DVKVTQSSRYLVKRTGEKVFLECVQDMDHENMFWYRQDPGLGLRLIYFSYDVKMKEKGDIPEGYSVSREKKERFSLILESASTNQTSMYLCASRDSGLINEQFFGPGTRLTVL.